Below, 25 T cell receptor beta chains from the same sample are listed, as sequenced in a study of OX40 agonist ivuxolimab in advanced cancers. Clones were read by immunoSEQ multiplex PCR, and TCRdb kept only the in-frame ones, dropping some. The table has 25,000 to 35,000 clones, approximately 85% seen once. The material was CD4+ or CD8+ T cells sorted from blood, obtained in a trial of the OX40 agonist ivuxolimab. The receptors shown here come from an adult with an advanced solid tumor such as melanoma, head and neck, liver or kidney cancer.

The chain employs TRBV6-1 and TRBJ2-1; TRBD2 matches 9 bases. CDR3 length: 17 residues. CDR1 is MNHNS, CDR2 SASEGT, per germline. With V trimmed by 4 bases and J by 6 bases, 13 bases remained unmatched. The CDR3 DNA sequence: TGTGCCAGCAGTGTGGTTAGCGGGAGTACATTGGTCAATGAGCAGTTCTTC. This encodes CASSVVSGSTLVNEQFF.

To note about this clone: The sample holds other DNA sequences that translate to the same CDR3. The rearrangement joins TRBV4-1 to TRBJ2-7; D is undetermined. Germline CDR1 and CDR2: MGHRA and YSYEKL. V shed 4 bases and J shed 4 bases, with 17 bases lying between them. The CDR3 spans 15 residues. This chain's CDR3 is CASSLAPGVGYEQYF. For the CDR3, the DNA is TGCGCCAGCAGCCTCGCCCCGGGCGTGGGGTACGAGCAGTACTTC.

The chain couples TRBV7-9 to TRBJ2-1; 13 nucleotides match TRBD2. The ends lost 3 bases at V and 4 bases at J; junction bases unmatched: 3. The germline CDR1 and CDR2 sequences are SEHNR and FQNEAQ (reference sequence). This CDR3 spans 16 amino acids. The CDR3, as DNA: TGTGCCAGCAGCTTCCCGGGACTAGCGGGATACAATGAGCAGTTCTTC. Its translation: CASSFPGLAGYNEQFF.

The chain is built from TRBV9 and TRBJ1-1; D may be TRBD1 (5 bases). V was cut by 4 bases and J by 5 bases, with 15 bases left in between. CDR1 and CDR2 from the germline V gene are SGDLS and YYNGEE. This CDR3 contains 14 residues. In nucleotides, the CDR3 is TGTGCCAGCAGCCTCGGCGCAGGGAGGACTGAAGCTTTCTTT. Residues: CASSLGAGRTEAFF.

The CDR3 DNA reads TGTGCCAGCAGCCCCCTCCAGGGTACAGAGACCCAGTACTTC. Translated, it gives CASSPLQGTETQYF. The rearrangement links TRBV7-6 to TRBJ2-5; D is perhaps TRBD1 (5 bases). V was trimmed by 5 bases and J by 4 bases, leaving 14 bases between them. The CDR3 spans 14 residues. CDR1 and CDR2 (germline): SGHVS, FNYEAQ. Full variable domain (missing parts from reference TRBV7-6 and TRBJ2-5): GAGVSQSPRYKVTKRGQDVALRCDPISGHVSLYWYRQALGQGPEFLTYFNYEAQQDKSGLPNDRFSAERPEGSISTLTIQRTEQRDSAMYRCASSPLQGTETQYFGPGTRLLVL.

V is TRBV7-9 and J is TRBJ2-3; TRBD1 is a possible D gene (6 bases). Germline lookup yields CDR1 SEHNR and CDR2 FQNEAQ (reference sequence). The CDR3 has 17 amino acids. Trimming stripped 5 bases from V and 0 bases from J, with 18 bases between. The CDR3 sequence is CASSPSRMGASTDTQYF. CDR3 in DNA: TGTGCCAGCAGCCCGTCCAGGATGGGGGCAAGCACAGATACGCAGTATTTT.

The CDR3 protein is CASSITPGRGGDVYEQYF. In DNA, the CDR3 is TGTGCCAGCAGTATAACGCCCGGCAGGGGGGGCGACGTCTACGAGCAGTACTTC. The rearrangement uses TRBV2 and TRBJ2-7; tentatively, D is TRBD1 or TRBD2 (7 bases each). Germline V lookup: CDR1 SNHLY, CDR2 FYNNEI. The V and J ends lost 5 bases and 3 bases respectively, with 26 bases between them. CDR3 length equals 18 residues.

The chain carries TRBV7-9 and TRBJ2-1; maybe TRBD1 (6 bases). This CDR3 spans 17 amino acids. CDR1 is SEHNR, CDR2 FQNEAQ, per germline (reference sequence). Trimming took off 4 bases at V and 2 bases at J, with 18 bases between the two ends. CDR3 DNA: TGTGCCAGCAGCTCTAGACAGGAAGGTAAAACCTACAATGAGCAGTTCTTC. Translating it yields CASSSRQEGKTYNEQFF. Using reference TRBV7-9 and TRBJ2-1 for the parts outside the CDR3, the full variable domain is DTGVSQNPRHKITKRGQNVTFRCDPISEHNRLYWYRQTLGQGPEFLTYFQNEAQLEKSRLLSDRFSAERPKGSFSTLEIQRTEQGDSAMYLCASSSRQEGKTYNEQFFGPGTRLTVL.

This clone was observed a few times. CDR3: CASSSSHGQLSNQPQHF. Written as DNA, the CDR3 is TGTGCCAGCAGCTCCTCTCACGGACAGCTAAGCAATCAGCCCCAGCATTTT. This chain connects TRBV28 to TRBJ1-5; D might be TRBD1 (6 bases). The CDR3 sequence is 17 residues long. Germline V gene data show CDR1 as MDHEN and CDR2 as SYDVKM. The V end was cut by 6 bases, the J end by 1 base, with 19 bases between.

The chain carries TRBV14 and TRBJ2-7; the D is unclear. Germline V CDR1 and CDR2: SGHDN, FVKESK. V lost 1 base and J 4 bases, leaving 17 bases between the germline ends. The CDR3 runs 16 residues. CDR3 sequence reads: CASSQVSTTLGYEQYF. The CDR3 nucleotides read TGTGCCAGCAGCCAAGTCTCGACCACGCTCGGATACGAGCAGTACTTC.

V and J are TRBV2 and TRBJ2-1; 9 bases map to TRBD1. Per germline, CDR1 SNHLY and CDR2 FYNNEI. This CDR3 has 16 residues. The junction had 10 bases not matched to a gene; V was cut back by 3 bases and J by 7 bases. CDR3 sequence reads: CASSDSGTGLGNEQFF. The CDR3 bases are TGTGCCAGCAGTGATTCTGGGACAGGGCTTGGAAATGAGCAGTTCTTC.

V and J are TRBV27 and TRBJ2-5, with 8 bases lining up with TRBD1. This CDR3 is built from 12 residues. The germline V gene has CDR1 MNHEY and CDR2 SMNVEV (reference sequence). V trimming: 7 bases; J trimming: 7 bases; junction bases outside the gene matches: 5. In DNA form, the CDR3 reads TGTGCCAGCACCGACAGGGGACGGACCCAGTACTTC. Protein sequence: CASTDRGRTQYF.

This clone was seen many times. Other DNA sequences within the sample encode an identical CDR3. This chain uses TRBV11-2 with TRBJ2-7; D is perhaps TRBD1 (6 bases). Deletions cut 4 bases from V and 7 bases from J, with 17 bases between. In germline, CDR1 is SGHAT, CDR2 FQNNGV. The length of the CDR3 is 14 residues. The DNA for the CDR3 is TGTGCCAGCAGCTCCCGCCCCGGGCAGGGGGAGCAGTACTTC. This codes for CASSSRPGQGEQYF.

The chain links TRBV7-2 to TRBJ2-7; 10 bases align to TRBD2. From germline, CDR1 is SGHTA and CDR2 FQGNSA. The CDR3 is 14 amino acids. With V trimmed by 4 bases and J by 2 bases, 2 bases remained unmatched. The CDR3 DNA follows: TGTGCCAGCAGCTGGGGACTAGCGACCTACGAGCAGTACTTC. It yields the protein CASSWGLATYEQYF.

The chain carries TRBV7-2 and TRBJ2-2; TRBD2 agrees at 8 bases. Looked up from germline, CDR1 is SGHTA and CDR2 is FQGNSA. V lost 0 bases to trimming and J lost 6 bases; unmatched junction nucleotides: 0. The CDR3 covers 14 residues. The CDR3 protein is CASSLAGLAGELFF. The CDR3 nucleotides are TGTGCCAGCAGCTTAGCGGGACTAGCCGGGGAGCTGTTTTTT.

This clone was observed once. The CDR3 coding sequence is TGTGCCAGCAGCTTAGTGATTAGCGGGACTTCGTTCAATGAGCAGTTCTTC. It encodes CASSLVISGTSFNEQFF. V gene TRBV7-8 combines with J gene TRBJ2-1, with 8 positions matching TRBD2. This CDR3 region has 17 residues. Germline V gives CDR1 SGHVS, CDR2 FQNEAQ. Trimming cost V 1 base and J 6 bases; bases outside gene matches: 11.

This clone was detected once. The genes are TRBV10-3 and TRBJ2-2; no clear D gene. The CDR3 length is 10 residues. From germline, CDR1 is ENHRY and CDR2 SYGVKD. V was trimmed by 8 bases and J by 5 bases, leaving 3 bases between them. CDR3 coding DNA: TGTGCCATCGGAACCGGGGAGCTGTTTTTT. Protein sequence: CAIGTGELFF.

This clone has a single count. The chain uses TRBV25-1 and TRBJ2-5, with 14 nucleotides matching TRBD2. V trimming: 6 bases; J trimming: 5 bases; junction bases outside the gene matches: 5. CDR3 size: 15 residues. Germline assignment: CDR1 MGHDK and CDR2 SYGVNS. The CDR3 DNA reads TGTGCCAGCAGGGGACTAGCGGGAGTTTTGGAGACCCAGTACTTC. Translation: CASRGLAGVLETQYF.

This rearrangement joins TRBV4-1 to TRBJ2-1; the D gene is possibly TRBD2 (6 bases). Germline V gene data show CDR1 as MGHRA and CDR2 as YSYEKL. The CDR3 covers 15 residues. V was clipped by 0 bases and J by 3 bases, with 9 bases between them. The DNA of the CDR3 is TGCGCCAGCAGCCAAGAAGCGGACTACTACAATGAGCAGTTCTTC. It is translated as CASSQEADYYNEQFF.

This clone was found once. This chain uses TRBV7-6 with TRBJ2-3; D is uncertain. Trimming removed 1 base from V and 8 bases from J, with 19 bases in between. The CDR3 loop spans 16 amino acids. Germline CDR1 is SGHVS and CDR2 is FNYEAQ. In DNA, the CDR3 is TGTGCCAGCAGCTTAGGGGCTAAACGGCTCCTGGGTACGCAGTATTTT. Protein: CASSLGAKRLLGTQYF.

This clone has a handful of counts. The V and J genes are TRBV2 and TRBJ2-4; either TRBD1 or TRBD2 may supply D (5 bases each). V lost 8 bases and J 0 bases, leaving 26 bases between the germline ends. CDR1 is SNHLY, CDR2 FYNNEI, per germline. This CDR3 has 19 residues. The CDR3 region is CASSLSGQGLGLAKNIQYF. Written as DNA, the CDR3 is TGTGCCAGCTCCCTCAGCGGCCAGGGCTTGGGCTTAGCCAAAAACATTCAGTACTTC.

This chain uses TRBV6-5 with TRBJ1-4; 7 bases are a match to TRBD1. The CDR3 length is 13 residues. Germline CDR1 reads MNHEY; CDR2 reads SVGAGI. V lost 0 bases, J lost 13 bases, and 5 bases stayed unmatched. CDR3 in DNA: TGTGCCAGCAGTTACTCCGGGACAGACCCACTGTTTTTT. Residues: CASSYSGTDPLFF.

This chain connects TRBV13 to TRBJ2-7; the match to TRBD1 covers 8 bases. V trimming: 3 bases; J trimming: 2 bases; junction bases outside the gene matches: 3. The CDR3 spans 14 residues. Germline V lookup: CDR1 PRHDT, CDR2 FYEKMQ (reference sequence). CDR3 DNA sequence: TGTGCCAGCAGCTTGGGGACAGGCCCCTACGAGCAGTACTTC. It encodes CASSLGTGPYEQYF.

A note on this clone: Other DNA sequences in the same sample also yield this CDR3. This chain joins TRBV7-3 and TRBJ2-3; 12 positions match TRBD2. V shed 5 bases and J 6 bases; nucleotides not matched to a gene: 6. The CDR3 length is 15 residues. Germline V gene lookup returns CDR1 SGHTA and CDR2 FQGTGA. CDR3 DNA sequence: TGTGCCAGCAGCCTGACTAGCGGGAGTGCTGATACGCAGTATTTT. Translating gives CASSLTSGSADTQYF.

The rearrangement links TRBV4-1 to TRBJ2-1; weak D call: TRBD2 (6 bases). The germline CDR1 and CDR2 sequences are MGHRA and YSYEKL. The V end lost 0 bases, the J end lost 8 bases, and 14 bases lay between the germline ends. This CDR3 is built from 15 residues. CDR3 loop: CASSQEIPGADEQFF. The CDR3 nucleotides read TGCGCCAGCAGCCAAGAAATACCGGGAGCTGATGAGCAGTTCTTC.